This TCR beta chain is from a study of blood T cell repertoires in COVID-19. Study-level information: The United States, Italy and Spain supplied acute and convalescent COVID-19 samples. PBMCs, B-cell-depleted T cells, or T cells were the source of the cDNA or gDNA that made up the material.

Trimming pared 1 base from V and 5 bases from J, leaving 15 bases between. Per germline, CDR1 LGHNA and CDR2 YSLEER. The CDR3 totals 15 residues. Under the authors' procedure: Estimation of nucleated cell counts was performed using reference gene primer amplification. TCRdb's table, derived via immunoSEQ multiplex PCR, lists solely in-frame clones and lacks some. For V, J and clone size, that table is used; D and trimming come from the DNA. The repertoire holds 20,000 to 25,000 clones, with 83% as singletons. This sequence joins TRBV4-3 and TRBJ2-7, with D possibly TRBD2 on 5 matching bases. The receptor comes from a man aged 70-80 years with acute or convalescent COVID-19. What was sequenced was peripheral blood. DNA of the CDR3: TGCGCCAGCAGCCAAGCCTATACTAGATTCCACGAGCAGTACTTC. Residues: CASSQAYTRFHEQYF.